This entry lists 9 T cell receptor beta chains sequenced from one sample in a study of regulatory T cells in long-lasting Graves disease. To make TCR beta libraries, researchers used iRepertoire HTBI primers and Arm-PCR of CDR3 regions. TCRdb re-derived calls from the multiplex PCR reads in MiXCR, one entry per CDR3 protein. The table has around 400,000 distinct CDR3 sequences, about a quarter seen once. The time point: persistent/refractory GD, antithyroid drugs over 5 years with positive TRAb. With RNA extracted from PBMCs as input, the TCR library was made. Here the sequenced sample was peripheral blood mononuclear cells (PBMCs), taken when the disease was refractory, from a patient treated with antithyroid drugs. The receptors come from a female donor with Graves disease.

This clonotype was counted at least ten times. The rearrangement joins TRBV20-1 to TRBJ2-5; maybe TRBD1 (6 bases). CDR3 length: 11 amino acids. In germline, CDR1 is DFQATT, CDR2 SNEGSKA (reference sequence). Trimming shortened V by 3 bases and J by 9 bases, and 11 bases separated the two germline ends. CDR3 bases: TGCAGTGCTAGGCTAGGACAGTCCCAGTACTTC. Protein: CSARLGQSQYF.

This clonotype was detected ten times or more. V usage is TRBV28 and J usage is TRBJ1-2; TRBD1 matches at 9 bases. From germline, CDR1 is MDHEN and CDR2 SYDVKM. The CDR3 spans 16 residues. Trimming took 2 bases from V and 3 from J; bases not matched to a gene: 7. CDR3 bases: TGTGCCAGCAGTTTAATAGGGGGACAGGGCGACTATGGCTACACCTTC. The encoded protein is CASSLIGGQGDYGYTF.

This clonotype has only a few counts. The rearrangement uses TRBV7-9 and TRBJ1-2, with 10 bases that match TRBD1. The V gene end was trimmed by 5 bases and the J gene end by 0 bases; junction bases not matched to a gene: 9. Germline lookup yields CDR1 SEHNR and CDR2 FQNEAQ (reference sequence). There are 17 residues in the CDR3. DNA of the CDR3: TGTGCCAGCAGCCCACCACCCGGACAGGGGGCTAACTATGGCTACACCTTC. It yields the protein CASSPPPGQGANYGYTF.

This clonotype was picked up a small number of times. The chain links TRBV20-1 to TRBJ2-7; a possible D gene is TRBD2 (6 bases). From germline, CDR1 is DFQATT and CDR2 SNEGSKA (reference sequence). The CDR3 spans 14 residues. V was cut by 6 bases and J by 0 bases, with 15 bases left in between. DNA for the CDR3: TGCAGTGCAATGACTAGGAGAAGCTCCTACGAGCAGTACTTC. Translated, it gives CSAMTRRSSYEQYF.

This clonotype was recorded at least ten times. The rearrangement joins TRBV2 to TRBJ1-2; 8 positions match TRBD1. V was clipped by 4 bases and J by 8 bases; unmatched bases: 6. This CDR3 comprises 13 residues. In germline, CDR1 is SNHLY, CDR2 FYNNEI. CDR3 DNA sequence: TGTGCCAGCAGTGCCGGGACAGGAGGCGGCTACACCTTC. It codes for CASSAGTGGGYTF.

This clonotype was seen ten or more times. The chain is built from TRBV12-3 or TRBV12-4 and TRBJ1-1, with D perhaps TRBD1 (6 bases). V lost 5 bases to trimming and J lost 4 bases, with 20 bases between them. The CDR3 is made up of 16 amino acids. CDR3 DNA sequence: TGTGCCAGCAGTCCTCAGACAGGCCGGTTATTCACTGAAGCTTTCTTT. This encodes CASSPQTGRLFTEAFF.

The chain couples TRBV20-1 to TRBJ1-5, with D maybe TRBD1 (5 bases). V was pared by 3 bases and J by 5 bases, with 20 bases between. The CDR3 runs to 16 residues. Germline CDR1 is DFQATT and CDR2 is SNEGSKA (reference sequence). The CDR3 region has the DNA TGCAGTGCTAGTTCCGTGATGGGGGAGAGGGATCAGCCCCAGCATTTT. Translation gives CSASSVMGERDQPQHF.

This sequence joins TRBV4-2 and TRBJ1-6, with D perhaps matching TRBD1 (6 bases). V was clipped by 0 bases and J by 5 bases, with 11 bases between them. The CDR3 totals 16 residues. CDR1 is LGHNA, CDR2 YNFKEQ, per germline. CDR3 nucleotides: TGTGCCAGCAGCCAAGATAGACAGGTTAATAATTCACCCCTCCACTTT. This codes for CASSQDRQVNNSPLHF.

This clonotype has a count of ten or more. The genes are TRBV6-1 and TRBJ2-5; 9 positions agree with TRBD1. Germline V gene sequence: CDR1 MNHNS, CDR2 SASEGT. CDR3 size: 14 residues. V dropped 4 bases and J dropped 4; count of bases not matched to a gene: 4. CDR3 protein: CASSGTGAGETQYF. DNA for the CDR3: TGTGCCAGCAGTGGGACAGGGGCAGGAGAGACCCAGTACTTC.